This T cell receptor beta chain is drawn from a study of T cell responses to AZD1222 COVID-19 vaccine. The study, taken as a whole, reports: Spike-specific TCRs gained breadth and depth after people received two AZD1222 doses. No repertoire was sampled before or during the peak T cell response, only after it. Along spike, vaccine-associated CD4 TCRs were found throughout, with dominance at 160-218 and 743-854. Nearly half of spike-specific TCRs reportedly target unmutated variant regions.

Concerning this clone: As yet, its antigen is unknown.

The table came from immunoSEQ multiplex PCR; TCRdb's copy has only in-frame clones and leaves some out. The profile shows 100,000 to 150,000 clones, around 86% of them singletons. Germline V gene sequence: CDR1 WSHSY, CDR2 SAAADI. Trimming cost V 4 bases and J 2 bases, with 12 bases left between them. The CDR3 covers 14 residues. The clonotype comes from an adult in good health. Material: peripheral blood, obtained on day 0 of AZD1222 vaccination. The chain joins TRBV10-2 to TRBJ2-7; a possible D gene is TRBD1 (6 bases). CDR3 bases: TGCGCCAGCAGTGCAATGGGGACACCCTACGAGCAGTACTTC. Protein: CASSAMGTPYEQYF.